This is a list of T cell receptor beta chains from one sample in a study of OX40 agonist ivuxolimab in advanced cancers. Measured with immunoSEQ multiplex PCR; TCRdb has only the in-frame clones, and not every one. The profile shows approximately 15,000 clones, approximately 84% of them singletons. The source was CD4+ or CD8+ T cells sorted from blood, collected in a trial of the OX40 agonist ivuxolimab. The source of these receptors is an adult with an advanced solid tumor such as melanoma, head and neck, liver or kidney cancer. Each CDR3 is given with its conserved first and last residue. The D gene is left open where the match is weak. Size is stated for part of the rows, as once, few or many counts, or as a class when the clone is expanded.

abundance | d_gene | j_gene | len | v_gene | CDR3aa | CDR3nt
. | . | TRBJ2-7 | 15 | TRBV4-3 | CASSSLAGERYEQYF | TGCGCCAGCAGCTCTCTGGCGGGTGAGCGCTACGAGCAGTACTTC
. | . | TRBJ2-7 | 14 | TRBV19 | CASSYRGGAYEQYF | TGTGCCAGTAGCTATCGGGGCGGTGCCTACGAGCAGTACTTC
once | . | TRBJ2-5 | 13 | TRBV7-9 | CASSLPGAETQYF | TGTGCCAGCAGCTTACCGGGGGCAGAGACCCAGTACTTC
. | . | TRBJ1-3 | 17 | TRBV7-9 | CASSLAWQESSGNTIYF | TGTGCCAGCAGCTTAGCGTGGCAGGAGAGCTCTGGAAACACCATATATTTT
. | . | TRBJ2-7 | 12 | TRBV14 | CASSQYSYEQYF | TGTGCCAGCAGCCAGTATAGCTACGAGCAGTACTTC
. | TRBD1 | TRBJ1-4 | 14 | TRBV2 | CASLQGQINEKLFF | TGTGCCAGCCTACAGGGACAGATTAATGAAAAACTGTTTTTT
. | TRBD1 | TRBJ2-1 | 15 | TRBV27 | CASSPIGQGAREQFF | TGTGCCAGCAGTCCGATAGGACAGGGGGCGCGTGAGCAGTTCTTC
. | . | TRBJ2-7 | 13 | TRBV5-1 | CASRWEEAYEQYF | TGCGCCAGCAGGTGGGAAGAAGCCTACGAGCAGTACTTC
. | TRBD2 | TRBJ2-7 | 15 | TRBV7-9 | CASSFETPGGYEQYF | TGTGCCAGCAGCTTCGAAACACCGGGGGGCTACGAGCAGTACTTC
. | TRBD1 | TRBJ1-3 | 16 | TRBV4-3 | CASSQEIQGGGNTIYF | TGCGCCAGCAGCCAAGAAATCCAGGGGGGCGGAAACACCATATATTTT
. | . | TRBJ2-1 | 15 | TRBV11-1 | CASSLVGTEYNEQFF | TGTGCCAGCAGCTTAGTAGGCACCGAGTACAATGAGCAGTTCTTC
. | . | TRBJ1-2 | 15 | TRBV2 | CASSLSTSSNYGYTF | TGTGCCAGCAGCCTTTCGACATCCTCTAACTATGGCTACACCTTC
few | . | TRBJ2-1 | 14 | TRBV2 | CASSEMTTYNEQFF | TGTGCCAGCAGTGAGATGACGACCTACAATGAGCAGTTCTTC
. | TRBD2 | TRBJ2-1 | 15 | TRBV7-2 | CASSLGLAGGNEQFF | TGTGCCAGCAGCTTAGGACTAGCGGGAGGAAATGAGCAGTTCTTC
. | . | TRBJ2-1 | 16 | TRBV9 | CASSVALLGSYNEQFF | TGTGCCAGCAGCGTAGCCTTACTTGGTTCCTACAATGAGCAGTTCTTC
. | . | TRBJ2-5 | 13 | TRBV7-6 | CASSEGPLGAQYF | TGTGCCAGCAGCGAGGGACCTCTAGGGGCCCAGTACTTC
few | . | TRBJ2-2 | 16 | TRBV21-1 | CASSKGSGRNTGELFF | TGTGCCAGCAGCAAAGGATCCGGGAGGAACACCGGGGAGCTGTTTTTT
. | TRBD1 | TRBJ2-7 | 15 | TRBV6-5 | CASSSRRQGAYEQYF | TGTGCCAGCAGTTCCAGGCGGCAGGGGGCGTACGAGCAGTACTTC
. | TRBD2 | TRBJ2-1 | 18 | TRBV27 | CASTVYGGTSGRYNEQFF | TGTGCCAGCACTGTTTATGGCGGGACTAGCGGGAGGTACAATGAGCAGTTCTTC
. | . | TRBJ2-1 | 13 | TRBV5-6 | CASSSGTGNEQFF | TGTGCCAGCAGCTCGGGGACCGGCAATGAGCAGTTCTTC
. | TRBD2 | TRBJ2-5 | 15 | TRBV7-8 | CASRPSGGTGETQYF | TGTGCCAGCAGACCTAGCGGGGGGACCGGGGAGACCCAGTACTTC
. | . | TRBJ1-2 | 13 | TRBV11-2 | CASSLVTSGGYTF | TGTGCCAGCAGCTTAGTGACCAGCGGGGGCTACACCTTC
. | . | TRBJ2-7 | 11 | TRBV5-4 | CASRLGHEQYF | TGTGCCAGCAGACTCGGTCACGAGCAGTACTTC
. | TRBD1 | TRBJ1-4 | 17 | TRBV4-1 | CASSPSDGGTEQEKLFF | TGCGCCAGCAGCCCAAGCGACGGCGGGACAGAGCAAGAAAAACTGTTTTTT
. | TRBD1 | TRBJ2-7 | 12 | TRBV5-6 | CASTRTGWEQYF | TGTGCCAGCACCAGGACAGGGTGGGAGCAGTACTTC
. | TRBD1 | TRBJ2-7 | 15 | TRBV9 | CASSVGGDSSYEQYF | TGTGCCAGCAGCGTAGGAGGGGACAGCTCCTACGAGCAGTACTTC
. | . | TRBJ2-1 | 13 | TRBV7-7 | CASSLADGNEQFF | TGTGCTAGCAGCTTAGCGGACGGAAATGAGCAGTTCTTC
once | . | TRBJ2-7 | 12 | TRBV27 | CASSTGSYEQYF | TGTGCCAGCAGTACCGGTTCCTACGAGCAGTACTTC
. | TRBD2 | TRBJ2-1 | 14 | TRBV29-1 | CSAVWGGSYNEQFF | TGCAGTGCAGTGTGGGGGGGCTCCTACAATGAGCAGTTCTTC
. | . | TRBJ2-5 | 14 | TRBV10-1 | CASSESGNSETQYF | TGCGCCAGCAGTGAGTCAGGGAATTCGGAGACCCAGTACTTC
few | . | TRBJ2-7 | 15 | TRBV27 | CASSPLAGSSYEQYF | TGTGCCAGCAGCCCCCTTGCGGGAAGCTCCTACGAGCAGTACTTC
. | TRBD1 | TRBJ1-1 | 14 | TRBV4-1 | CASSSQTGSPEAFF | TGCGCCAGCAGCTCGCAGACAGGGAGCCCTGAAGCTTTCTTT
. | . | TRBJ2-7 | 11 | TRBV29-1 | CSVGTAYEQYF | TGCAGCGTTGGGACAGCCTACGAGCAGTACTTC
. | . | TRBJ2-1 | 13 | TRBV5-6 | CASSLVPPNEQFF | TGTGCCAGCAGCTTGGTACCGCCCAATGAGCAGTTCTTC
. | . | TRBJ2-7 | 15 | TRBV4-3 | CASSHHRVGPYEQYF | TGCGCCAGCAGCCACCACAGGGTTGGGCCCTACGAGCAGTACTTC
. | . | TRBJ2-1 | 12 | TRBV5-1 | CASSLARDEQFF | TGCGCCAGCAGCTTGGCGCGGGATGAGCAGTTCTTC
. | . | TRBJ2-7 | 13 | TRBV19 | CASSPTTSAGQYF | TGTGCCAGTAGTCCGACGACAAGTGCAGGGCAGTACTTC
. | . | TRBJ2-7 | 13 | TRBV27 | CASSLSTSYEQYF | TGTGCCAGCAGTTTATCCACCAGCTACGAGCAGTACTTC
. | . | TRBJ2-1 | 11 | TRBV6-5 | CASRLYNEQFF | TGTGCCAGCAGGTTGTACAATGAGCAGTTCTTC
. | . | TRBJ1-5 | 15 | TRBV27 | CASRLTTATNQPQHF | TGTGCCAGCAGACTCACAACAGCCACCAATCAGCCCCAGCATTTT
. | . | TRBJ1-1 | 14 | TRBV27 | CASSLRGLNTEAFF | TGTGCCAGCAGTTTAAGAGGACTGAACACTGAAGCTTTCTTT
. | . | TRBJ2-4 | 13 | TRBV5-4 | CASSLASENIQYF | TGTGCCAGCAGCTTGGCCTCCGAGAACATTCAGTACTTC
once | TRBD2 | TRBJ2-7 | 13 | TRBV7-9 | CAIRTSGNYEQYF | TGTGCCATTAGGACTAGCGGAAACTACGAGCAGTACTTC
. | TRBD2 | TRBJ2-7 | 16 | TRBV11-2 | CASSLLPGLAAYEQYF | TGTGCCAGCAGCTTACTCCCGGGACTAGCTGCGTACGAGCAGTACTTC
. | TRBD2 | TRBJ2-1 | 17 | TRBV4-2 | CASSPGAGGRSYNEQFF | TGTGCCAGCAGCCCAGGAGCGGGAGGTAGGTCCTACAATGAGCAGTTCTTC
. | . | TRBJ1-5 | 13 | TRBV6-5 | CASSFRIGAPQHF | TGTGCCAGCAGTTTCAGGATAGGGGCGCCCCAGCATTTT
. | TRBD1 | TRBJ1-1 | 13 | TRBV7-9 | CASNDRERAEAFF | TGTGCCAGCAACGACAGGGAAAGGGCTGAAGCTTTCTTT
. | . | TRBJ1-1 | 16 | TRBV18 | CASSLANYGRNTEAFF | TGTGCCAGCTCACTAGCGAACTATGGGAGAAACACTGAAGCTTTCTTT